Listed here are 4 T cell receptor beta chains from one sample, sequenced in a study of control samples from healthy donors and cancer patients. The method was immunoSEQ multiplex PCR; TCRdb's version includes in-frame clones alone and lacks a portion of them. The table has 40,000 to 60,000 clones, 65% to 90% seen once; the top ten hold 2.8%. Sequencing was carried out using PBMCs. The receptors originated from a woman between 45 and 60 years old with lung cancer.

CDR3 in DNA: TGTGCCAGCAGTTTAAACAGGGTTAATTCACCCCTCCACTTT. Residues: CASSLNRVNSPLHF. The chain couples TRBV27 to TRBJ1-6; tentative D call: TRBD1 (6 bases). V was cut by 2 bases and J by 6 bases, with 8 bases left in between. The CDR3 runs to 14 residues. Germline CDR1 reads MNHEY; CDR2 reads SMNVEV (reference sequence).

The chain combines TRBV6-5 with TRBJ1-1; 11 bases map to TRBD1. The CDR3 contains 13 residues. Germline lookup yields CDR1 MNHEY and CDR2 SVGAGI. Trimming at V came to 4 bases and at J to 7 bases, leaving 2 bases not matched to a gene. CDR3 loop: CASSWTGGDEAFF. The CDR3 DNA reads as TGTGCCAGCAGTTGGACAGGGGGCGATGAAGCTTTCTTT.

The rearrangement joins TRBV6-4 to TRBJ2-3, with D perhaps TRBD2 (6 bases). Trimming cost V 4 bases and J 5 bases, with 16 bases left between them. Germline CDR1 MRHNA, CDR2 SNTAGT. This CDR3 is 15 amino acids long. CDR3 amino acids: CASSAYGGAGDTQYF. Written as DNA, the CDR3 is TGTGCCAGCAGTGCCTACGGAGGGGCGGGAGATACGCAGTATTTT.

The chain combines TRBV27 with TRBJ1-1; TRBD1 aligns across 11 bases. The V segment lost 1 base and the J segment 9 bases; nucleotides outside the gene matches: 4. The CDR3 sequence is 14 residues long. Germline V gene data show CDR1 as MNHEY and CDR2 as SMNVEV (reference sequence). The CDR3 DNA follows: TGTGCCAGCAGTTTATGGGACAGGGGGGAGAAAGCTTTCTTT. Translation gives CASSLWDRGEKAFF.